The present T cell receptor (beta chain) was sequenced within a study of response to subunit inactivated influenza vaccine (dated by TCRdb to 2016 to 2018). Describing the broader study: Deep quantitative T cell receptor repertoire profiling was used in the study to track responses to a trivalent subunit inactivated influenza vaccine. Overall study results and their limits: The authors suggested that each seasonal influenza vaccination may recruit only a limited number of new T cells.

Regarding this clonotype: No antigen is known for it. Per-nucleotide qualities are absent, and no much larger clonotype sits a single base away.

Libraries came from RT-PCR. The sample was run on an Illumina HiSeq 2500. Using fastp at Q25 and MiXCR, TCRdb reprocessed the public reads and kept productive beta chains. Each CDR3 protein gets just one entry, which takes the most common genes and DNA from the rows behind it. This sample lists hundreds of thousands of distinct CDR3 sequences; around 13% were detected once. The top ten hold 7.5% to 8% of the sample. V ends up 2 bases short and J 4 bases short, with an unmatched junction base count of 14. Sequences MGHRA (CDR1) and YSYEKL (CDR2) are obtained from the germline V gene. Its CDR3 holds 19 amino acids, cysteine through phenylalanine. Only the CDR3 portion is preserved as DNA: 57 bases, with reading frame beginning at the first base.

The rearranged segments are TRBV4-1 and TRBJ2-1; 10 junctional bases match TRBD2. This receptor was identified in a man aged 45-65 years who received an inactivated influenza vaccine. Donor details come from another sample of the same person, matched by shared clones. The source was PBMCs from blood, collected around 15 days before vaccination. CDR3 region: CASSQHGTSAWGGYNEQFF. The nucleotides are TGCGCCAGCAGCCAACACGGGACTAGCGCCTGGGGGGGGTACAATGAGCAGTTCTTC.